The 3 T cell receptor beta chains presented below share a single source sample, sequenced in a study of regulatory T cells in long-lasting Graves disease. Time point defined: newly diagnosed GD, antithyroid drugs for less than 3 months. Extracted PBMC RNA gave rise to the TCR library. Through Arm-PCR of CDR3 regions and iRepertoire HTBI primers, TCR beta libraries were built. TCRdb re-analysed the multiplex PCR reads in MiXCR, keeping a single row per CDR3 protein. The table lists 400,000 to 550,000 distinct CDR3 sequences, over 15% of them singletons. The same sample was also used in a study of T cells in Graves' hyperthyroidism and ophthalmopathy.

Sequenced here: peripheral blood mononuclear cells (PBMCs), sampled at new diagnosis, from a patient treated with antithyroid drugs. These receptors were taken from a woman in her late teens or twenties with Graves disease.

The sample holds many counts of this clonotype. CDR3 bases: TGTGCCAGCACGGGAGGAACTACCTACGAGCAGTACTTC. Amino acids: CASTGGTTYEQYF. The chain combines TRBV6-1 with TRBJ2-7; 7 bases agree with TRBD2. The germline gives CDR1 MNHNS, CDR2 SASEGT. The CDR3 has 13 residues. Trimming took 7 bases from V and 2 from J; bases not matched to a gene: 5.

A few counts support this clonotype. The rearrangement joins TRBV29-1 to TRBJ1-2; 9 bases are shared with TRBD1. The ends lost 0 bases at V and 2 bases at J; junction bases unmatched: 7. The length of the CDR3 is 16 residues. Germline V gene lookup returns CDR1 SQVTM and CDR2 ANQGSEA. The CDR3 nucleotides read TGCAGCGTTGAAGAGAGTAGGGACAGGGAGAACTATGGCTACACCTTC. Amino acid sequence: CSVEESRDRENYGYTF.

This clonotype came up many times. This sequence may be a read error, since a much larger clone differs from it by one base. V and J are TRBV7-8 and TRBJ2-7; perhaps TRBD2 as D (5 bases). Germline CDR1 SGHVS, CDR2 FQNEAQ. The CDR3 has 16 residues. V was shortened by 1 base and J by 8 bases, with 21 bases between the two germline ends. The chain's CDR3 is CASSLVGSDSLRKQYF. CDR3 DNA sequence: TGTGCCAGCAGCTTAGTCGGTAGCGATAGTCTAAGGAAGCAGTACTTC. The whole variable domain, filled in from reference TRBV7-8 and TRBJ2-7, reads GAGVSQSPRYKVAKRGQDVALRCDPISGHVSLFWYQQALGQGPEFLTYFQNEAQLDKSGLPSDRFFAERPEGSVSTLKIQRTQQEDSAVYLCASSLVGSDSLRKQYFGPGTRLTVT.